The text below deals with one T cell receptor beta chain. Its matching antigen is unknown. This sample stems from a study of T cell responses to AZD1222 COVID-19 vaccine. Study-level background: The study pooled second doses at about 4 or about 12 weeks.

This CDR3 region has 13 residues. CDR1 and CDR2 from the germline V gene are SGHAT and FQNNGV. V shed 1 base and J shed 1 base, with 4 bases lying between them. Study findings and constraints: Two AZD1222 administrations were followed by greater Spike-specific TCR breadth and depth.

Produced via immunoSEQ multiplex PCR; TCRdb's table is partial and in-frame only. The sample yields about 96,000 clones, almost 90% seen once. This specimen was peripheral blood, taken on day 0 of AZD1222 vaccination. The chain uses TRBV11-2 and TRBJ1-1; D remains ambiguous. This receptor was identified in an adult in good health. In nucleotides, the CDR3 is TGTGCCAGCAGCTTAGGGGGGAACACTGAAGCTTTCTTT. It specifies CASSLGGNTEAFF.